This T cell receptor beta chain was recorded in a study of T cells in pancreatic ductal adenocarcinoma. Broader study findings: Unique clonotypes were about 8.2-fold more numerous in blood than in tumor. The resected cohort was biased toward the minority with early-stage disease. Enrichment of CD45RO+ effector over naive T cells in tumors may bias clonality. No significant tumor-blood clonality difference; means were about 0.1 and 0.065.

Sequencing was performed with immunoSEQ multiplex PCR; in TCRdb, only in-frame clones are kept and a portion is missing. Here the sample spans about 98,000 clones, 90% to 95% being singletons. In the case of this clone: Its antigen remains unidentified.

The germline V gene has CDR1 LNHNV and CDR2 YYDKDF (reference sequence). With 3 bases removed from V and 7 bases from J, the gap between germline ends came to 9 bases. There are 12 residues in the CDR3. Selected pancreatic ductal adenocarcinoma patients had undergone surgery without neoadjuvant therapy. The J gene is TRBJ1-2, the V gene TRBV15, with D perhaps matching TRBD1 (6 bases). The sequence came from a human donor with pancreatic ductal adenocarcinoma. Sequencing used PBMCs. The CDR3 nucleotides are TGTGCCACCAGCAGTACAGGGTTTGGCTACACCTTC. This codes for CATSSTGFGYTF.